A single sample is the source of the 22 T cell receptor beta chains below, sequenced in a study of shared clonotypes between healthy human individuals. Clones were sequenced by immunoSEQ multiplex PCR, and TCRdb holds only the in-frame ones, with some missing. The sample contains hundreds of thousands of clones, about 96% of which appear only once. The material sequenced was naive CD4+ T cells sorted from blood. Subset noted: CD45RA+ positively selected. Receptors were obtained from a young woman in good health.

This chain uses TRBV4-1 with TRBJ2-1; tentatively, D is TRBD1 (5 bases). The germline V gene has CDR1 MGHRA and CDR2 YSYEKL. This CDR3 is 16 amino acids long. V lost 1 base, J lost 2 bases, and 12 bases lay in between. The DNA for the CDR3 is TGCGCCAGCAGCCAAGGGCCAGGGCGGACCTACAATGAGCAGTTCTTC. Protein product: CASSQGPGRTYNEQFF.

The chain has TRBV2 and TRBJ2-7; 11 positions agree with TRBD2. The junction had 9 bases not matched to a gene; V was cut back by 6 bases and J by 5 bases. The germline V gene encodes CDR1 SNHLY and CDR2 FYNNEI. There are 15 residues in the CDR3. CDR3 DNA: TGTGCCAGCAGGGAGACTAGCGGGATAGTTAACGAGCAGTACTTC. It specifies CASRETSGIVNEQYF.

The V and J genes are TRBV4-1 and TRBJ2-3, with 7 bases aligning to TRBD2. The CDR3 totals 18 residues. The V and J ends lost 0 bases and 7 bases, in that order; junction bases with no gene match: 16. Looked up from germline, CDR1 is MGHRA and CDR2 is YSYEKL. The chain's CDR3 is CASSQDEMRRELRNTQYF. The CDR3 DNA is TGCGCCAGCAGCCAAGATGAGATGAGGCGGGAGCTTAGGAATACGCAGTATTTT.

V and J are TRBV28 and TRBJ1-6; 10 bases align to TRBD1. Germline assignment: CDR1 MDHEN and CDR2 SYDVKM. Unmatched junction bases numbered 7, after V lost 6 bases and J lost 5 bases. CDR3 length: 16 residues. In DNA form, the CDR3 reads TGTGCCAGCAGGGTGACAGGGGGCCGCCATAATTCACCCCTCCACTTT. Protein sequence: CASRVTGGRHNSPLHF.

The chain links TRBV28 to TRBJ2-7; maybe TRBD1 (7 bases). Trimming removed 4 bases at V and 4 bases at J, with 14 bases between. The CDR3 sequence is 14 residues long. Germline CDR1 and CDR2: MDHEN and SYDVKM. CDR3 amino acids: CASSSPAGGYEQYF. The CDR3 bases are TGTGCCAGCAGTTCCCCGGCAGGGGGGTACGAGCAGTACTTC.

The V call is TRBV29-1, the J call TRBJ1-1, with unresolved D. Trimming took 2 bases from V and 1 from J, leaving 11 bases between them. CDR1 and CDR2 from the germline V gene are SQVTM and ANQGSEA. CDR3 length equals 14 residues. The CDR3, as DNA: TGCAGCGTTGAAAGTATACTCGGGAACACTGAAGCTTTCTTT. Residues: CSVESILGNTEAFF.

This clone has only one observation. The genes are TRBV7-2 and TRBJ1-5; tentatively, D is TRBD1 (5 bases). Germline values: CDR1 SGHTA, CDR2 FQGNSA. CDR3 length equals 15 residues. V gave up 4 bases and J gave up 4 bases, with 14 bases separating them. CDR3 loop: CASSSVKKGNQPQHF. In nucleotides, the CDR3 is TGTGCCAGCAGCTCGGTTAAGAAGGGGAATCAGCCCCAGCATTTT.

The chain has TRBV7-8 and TRBJ1-5; the match to TRBD1 covers 10 bases. CDR3 size: 15 residues. The ends lost 6 bases at V and 3 bases at J; junction bases unmatched: 5. The germline gives CDR1 SGHVS, CDR2 FQNEAQ. The CDR3 is CASSRDRGLNQPQHF. The CDR3 bases are TGTGCCAGCAGTCGGGACAGGGGCCTCAATCAGCCCCAGCATTTT.

The chain joins TRBV18 to TRBJ1-5; maybe TRBD1 (6 bases). The CDR3 sequence is 15 residues long. The germline V gene has CDR1 KGHSH and CDR2 LQKENI. V shed 1 base and J shed 6 bases, with 13 bases lying between them. The CDR3 DNA sequence: TGTGCCAGCTCACCACTGTCAGGGGCCGGTCAGCCCCAGCATTTT. It is translated as CASSPLSGAGQPQHF.

The genes are TRBV6-5 and TRBJ2-2; the D gene is possibly TRBD1 (6 bases). Germline CDR1 MNHEY, CDR2 SVGAGI. The V end was cut by 10 bases, the J end by 6 bases, with 9 bases between. There are 11 residues in the CDR3. This CDR3 reads CATSGAGELFF. The CDR3, as DNA: TGTGCCACATCAGGGGCCGGGGAGCTGTTTTTT.

The DNA of the CDR3 is TGTGCCATCAGTGAGTCCGTGGTGAACACTGAAGCTTTCTTT. As protein: CAISESVVNTEAFF. The V call is TRBV10-3, the J call TRBJ1-1; unclear D gene. The CDR3 spans 14 residues. Germline CDR1 reads ENHRY; CDR2 reads SYGVKD. Trimming took off 0 bases at V and 0 bases at J, with 5 bases between the two ends.

This chain links TRBV14 with TRBJ1-5; possibly TRBD1 for D (6 bases). Germline V gene lookup returns CDR1 SGHDN and CDR2 FVKESK. Trimming left V 1 base short and J 0 bases short, with 10 bases between. The CDR3 has 16 amino acids. The CDR3 protein is CASSQGRQVSNQPQHF. CDR3 in DNA: TGTGCCAGCAGCCAAGGGAGACAGGTTAGCAATCAGCCCCAGCATTTT.

In this sample, this clone turned up once. The rearrangement uses TRBV5-4 and TRBJ1-2; 7 nucleotides match TRBD1. V was pared by 5 bases and J by 4 bases, with 8 bases of the junction left unmatched. Germline V gives CDR1 SGHNT, CDR2 YYREEE (reference sequence). This CDR3 region has 14 residues. CDR3 DNA: TGTGCCAGCAGTTTAGGGGGCGCCGGCTATGGCTACACCTTC. Amino acids: CASSLGGAGYGYTF.

The chain couples TRBV10-1 to TRBJ1-1; D is undetermined. The germline V gene encodes CDR1 WNHNN and CDR2 SYGVQD (reference sequence). This CDR3 spans 12 amino acids. Trimming pared 5 bases from V and 3 bases from J, leaving 7 bases between. Here the CDR3 reads CASSLDHTEAFF. The CDR3 bases are TGCGCCAGCAGTCTTGATCACACTGAAGCTTTCTTT.

As for this clone: The junction departs from germline at one end; a sequencing error may be responsible. This chain joins TRBV7-8 and TRBJ2-7; possible D gene TRBD2, 5 bases. The CDR3 has 13 amino acids. Germline V gene lookup returns CDR1 SGHVS and CDR2 FQNEAQ. CDR3: CASSVARSYEQYF. In DNA form, the CDR3 reads TGTGCCAGCAGCGTAGCGAGGTCCTACGAGCAGTACTTC.

This chain uses TRBV5-6 with TRBJ1-1; D ambiguous. V lost 0 bases and J 5 bases, leaving 11 bases between the germline ends. Germline CDR1 reads SGHDT; CDR2 reads YYEEEE. CDR3 length: 14 residues. The CDR3 DNA is TGTGCCAGCAGCTTGGCCGGAATCGATACTGAAGCTTTCTTT. Its translation: CASSLAGIDTEAFF.

The chain has TRBV2 and TRBJ2-2, with no clear D. CDR1 SNHLY and CDR2 FYNNEI come from the germline V gene. The CDR3 covers 16 residues. The V end was cut by 2 bases, the J end by 0 bases, with 10 bases between. As DNA, the CDR3 is TGTGCCAGCAGTGAATTGGGCACTACGAACACCGGGGAGCTGTTTTTT. Translating gives CASSELGTTNTGELFF.

The V and J genes are TRBV10-2 and TRBJ2-1; 9 bases are a match to TRBD2. V trimming: 4 bases; J trimming: 5 bases; junction bases outside the gene matches: 9. Per the germline V gene, CDR1 is WSHSY and CDR2 is SAAADI. The CDR3 covers 16 residues. DNA for the CDR3: TGCGCCAGCAGTGTGTCTGGACTAGCGCTAGACAATGAGCAGTTCTTC. It yields the protein CASSVSGLALDNEQFF.

The J gene is TRBJ2-6, the V gene TRBV27; D might be TRBD2 (5 bases). CDR1 is MNHEY and CDR2 is SMNVEV in the germline V gene (reference sequence). This CDR3 region has 15 residues. V was shortened by 2 bases and J by 11 bases, with 16 bases between the two germline ends. CDR3 nucleotides: TGTGCCAGCAGTTTAAATCGGCCGGACTTCGACGTCCTGACTTTC. Translating gives CASSLNRPDFDVLTF.

The chain uses TRBV13 and TRBJ2-2, with D hard to call. CDR3 size: 18 residues. CDR1 and CDR2 (germline): PRHDT, FYEKMQ (reference sequence). V was cut by 0 bases and J by 6 bases, with 20 bases left in between. The CDR3 sequence: CASSLGSLGLTSAGELFF. As DNA, the CDR3 is TGTGCCAGCAGCTTAGGCTCTTTGGGTCTAACATCGGCCGGGGAGCTGTTTTTT.

This clone is a singleton in its sample. J is TRBJ2-2 and V is TRBV28; D is undetermined. V dropped 5 bases and J dropped 6 bases, with 10 bases sitting between them. Germline CDR1 and CDR2: MDHEN and SYDVKM. The CDR3 has 13 amino acids. CDR3 bases: TGTGCCAGCAGTGACCGGTGGGCCGGGGAGCTGTTTTTT. This encodes CASSDRWAGELFF.

The chain has TRBV28 and TRBJ2-5; D unclear. The J call may not be correct, given that the DNA end is closer to TRBJ2-7. The V gene's germline CDR1 is MDHEN and CDR2 SYDVKM. The length of the CDR3 is 14 residues. The CDR3: CASSPPPPEYEQYF. The CDR3, as DNA: TGTGCCAGCAGTCCTCCCCCCCCGGAATACGAGCAGTACTTC.